The 11 T cell receptor beta chains below come from one sample, sequenced in a study of tumor and adjacent non-tumor tissue in lung cancer. TCRbeta libraries were built with three rounds of nested PCR, modified from ARM-PCR. TCRdb reanalysed the multiplex PCR reads using MiXCR and keeps one entry per CDR3 protein. This repertoire shows approximately 120,000 distinct CDR3 sequences, approximately 71% found once; its top ten account for about 40%. No cell sorting was done before RNA was extracted from the tissue. The sample taken for sequencing was lung tumor tissue. These receptors all stem from a woman aged 55-69 years with non-small cell lung cancer.

This clonotype was recorded a few times. This sequence joins TRBV5-5 and TRBJ2-2, with D tentatively TRBD2 (5 bases). V was shortened by 3 bases and J by 2 bases, with 8 bases between the two germline ends. The CDR3 is made up of 14 amino acids. Germline V lookup: CDR1 SGHKS, CDR2 YYEKEE (reference sequence). This CDR3 is CASSYSENTGELFF. The CDR3 nucleotides are TGTGCCAGCAGCTATAGCGAAAACACCGGGGAGCTGTTTTTT.

Comments on this clonotype: The junction does not match germline at one end; this may be a read error. This chain joins TRBV20-1 and TRBJ2-4; D perhaps matches TRBD2 (6 bases). This CDR3 has 12 residues. Germline CDR1 reads DFQATT; CDR2 reads SNEGSKA (reference sequence). CDR3 bases: TGCTGTGCTCCGAGCCCTAGCGAGGACCGGTACTTC. Translating gives CCAPSPSEDRYF.

This clonotype was detected only a few times. One base away lies a much larger clone, so this may be a sequencing read error. The conserved closing phenylalanine or tryptophan is absent in this CDR3, likely reflecting a read error. The V call is TRBV6-5, the J call TRBJ1-4; no clear D. V was cut by 3 bases and J by 13 bases, with 21 bases left in between. Per the germline V gene, CDR1 is MNHEY and CDR2 is SVGAGI. This CDR3 is built from 15 residues. The CDR3 loop reads CASSYSALTVGGLFL. The CDR3 region has the DNA TGTGCCAGCAGTTATTCCGCCCTTACCGTGGGAGGACTGTTTCTT.

On this clonotype: A much larger clone differs by one base, so this may be a read error. This CDR3 fails to terminate in the conserved phenylalanine or tryptophan, so it likely reflects a read error. The J gene is TRBJ2-3, the V gene TRBV20-1; the match to TRBD2 covers 10 bases. The length of the CDR3 is 18 residues. Looked up from germline, CDR1 is DFQATT and CDR2 is SNEGSKA (reference sequence). The junction had 14 bases not matched to a gene; V was cut back by 0 bases and J by 5 bases. In DNA, the CDR3 is TGCAGTGCTAGAGATTACACCAGGACTAGCGGAAGTGGAGATACGCAGTATTCT. It translates to CSARDYTRTSGSGDTQYS.

This rearrangement joins TRBV11-3 to TRBJ2-3; D not resolved. CDR1 is SGHNT and CDR2 is YENEEA in the germline V gene. CDR3 length equals 13 residues. V lost 6 bases, J lost 15 bases, and 22 bases lay in between. The CDR3 DNA is TGTGCCAGCAGAAAGAGTCAAGGTGATAGGCACTATTTT. It translates to CASRKSQGDRHYF.

Note on this clonotype: An end of the junction does not agree with germline; a read error may underlie this. This rearrangement joins TRBV4-2 to TRBJ2-1; 12 bases are shared with TRBD2. The germline V gene has CDR1 LGHNA and CDR2 YNFKEQ. The CDR3 has 16 amino acids. The chain's CDR3 is CASNQAGLAGNNEQLF. CDR3 nucleotides: TGTGCCAGCAACCAAGCAGGACTAGCGGGAAACAATGAGCAGCTCTTC.

The V call is TRBV11-2, the J call TRBJ2-7; a weak D match, TRBD1 (6 bases). Per the germline V gene, CDR1 is SGHAT and CDR2 is FQNNGV. The V and J ends lost 5 bases and 7 bases respectively, with 15 bases between them. This CDR3 contains 13 residues. In nucleotides, the CDR3 is TGTGCCAGCAGCCACAAACCTCAGGGGGAGCAGTACTTC. The encoded protein is CASSHKPQGEQYF. The full variable domain, with the rest looked up from reference TRBV11-2 and TRBJ2-7, is EAGVAQSPRYKIIEKRQSVAFWCNPISGHATLYWYQQILGQGPKLLIQFQNNGVVDDSQLPKDRFSAERLKGVDSTLKIQPAKLEDSAVYLCASSHKPQGEQYFGPGTRLTVT.

As regards this clonotype: A clone one base away is much larger, so this may be a read error. Likely a read error: the CDR3 ends without its conserved phenylalanine or tryptophan. The chain is built from TRBV5-1 and TRBJ2-5; a weak D match, TRBD2 (5 bases). V was clipped by 5 bases and J by 2 bases, with 16 bases between them. The CDR3 has 15 residues. Germline lookup yields CDR1 SGHRS and CDR2 YFSETQ. This chain's CDR3 is CASRSFYSGQETQYS. The CDR3 coding sequence is TGCGCCAGCAGGTCCTTTTACAGCGGTCAAGAGACCCAGTACTCC.

Details on this clonotype: This may stem from a read error, because a much larger clone lies one nucleotide away. The CDR3: CSADPESSNQPQHF. In DNA form, the CDR3 reads TGCAGTGCTGATCCAGAATCTAGCAATCAGCCCCAGCATTTT. V gene TRBV20-1 combines with J gene TRBJ1-5, with D unclear. The germline gives CDR1 DFQATT, CDR2 SNEGSKA (reference sequence). V gave up 5 bases and J gave up 0 bases, with 11 bases separating them. The CDR3 has 14 amino acids.

As to this clonotype: One end of the junction does not line up with germline, which may come from a read error. J is TRBJ1-2 and V is TRBV15, with D possibly TRBD1 on 5 matching bases. This CDR3 spans 15 amino acids. The germline V gene encodes CDR1 LNHNV and CDR2 YYDKDF (reference sequence). The CDR3: CVTIREGTSNYGYTF. The CDR3 coding sequence is TGTGTCACCATCAGAGAAGGGACCTCAAACTATGGCTACACCTTC.

This chain connects TRBV5-5 to TRBJ1-1, with no clear D. Germline CDR1 and CDR2: SGHKS and YYEKEE (reference sequence). Trimming took off 9 bases at V and 0 bases at J, with 12 bases between the two ends. The CDR3 covers 13 residues. DNA for the CDR3: TGTGCCAACAGTGGTGCAGTGAACACTGAAGCTTTCTTT. Translated, it gives CANSGAVNTEAFF.